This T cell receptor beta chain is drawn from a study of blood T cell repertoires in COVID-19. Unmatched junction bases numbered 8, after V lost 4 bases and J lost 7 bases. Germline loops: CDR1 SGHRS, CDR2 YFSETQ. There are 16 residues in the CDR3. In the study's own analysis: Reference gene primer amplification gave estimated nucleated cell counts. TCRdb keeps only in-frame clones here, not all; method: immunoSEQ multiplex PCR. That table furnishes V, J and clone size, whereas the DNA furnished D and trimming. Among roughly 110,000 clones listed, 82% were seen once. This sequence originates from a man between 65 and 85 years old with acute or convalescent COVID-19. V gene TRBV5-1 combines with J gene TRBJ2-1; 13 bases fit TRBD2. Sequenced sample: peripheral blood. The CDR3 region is CASSAGLAGARNEQFF. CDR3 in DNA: TGCGCCAGCAGCGCAGGACTAGCGGGAGCAAGAAATGAGCAGTTCTTC.